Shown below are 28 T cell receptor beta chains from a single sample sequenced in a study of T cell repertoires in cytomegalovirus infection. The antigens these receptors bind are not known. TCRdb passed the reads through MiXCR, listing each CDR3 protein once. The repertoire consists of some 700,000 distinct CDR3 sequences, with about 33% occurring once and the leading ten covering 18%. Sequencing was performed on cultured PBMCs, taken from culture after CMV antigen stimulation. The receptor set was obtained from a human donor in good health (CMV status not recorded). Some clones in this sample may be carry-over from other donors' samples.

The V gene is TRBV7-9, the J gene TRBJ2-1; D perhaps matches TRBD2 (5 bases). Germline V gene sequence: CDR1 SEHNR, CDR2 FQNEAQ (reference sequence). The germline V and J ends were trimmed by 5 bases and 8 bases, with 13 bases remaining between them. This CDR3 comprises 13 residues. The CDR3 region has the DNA TGTGCCAGCAGCGGACGGACTCGTGATGAGCAGTTCTTC. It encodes CASSGRTRDEQFF.

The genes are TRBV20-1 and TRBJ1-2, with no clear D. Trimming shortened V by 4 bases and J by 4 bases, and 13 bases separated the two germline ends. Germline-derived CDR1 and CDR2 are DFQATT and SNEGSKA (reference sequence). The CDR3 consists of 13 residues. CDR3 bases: TGCAGTGCTACCAGCTCTGAGTCCTATGGCTACACCTTC. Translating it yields CSATSSESYGYTF.

DNA for the CDR3: TGTGCCAGCAGCTCCGGGACTAGGAACTACGAGCAGTACTTC. This encodes CASSSGTRNYEQYF. The gene calls are TRBV7-9 and TRBJ2-7; 8 positions match TRBD2. In germline, CDR1 is SEHNR, CDR2 FQNEAQ (reference sequence). This CDR3 has 14 amino acids. The V and J ends lost 4 bases and 3 bases, in that order; junction bases with no gene match: 5.

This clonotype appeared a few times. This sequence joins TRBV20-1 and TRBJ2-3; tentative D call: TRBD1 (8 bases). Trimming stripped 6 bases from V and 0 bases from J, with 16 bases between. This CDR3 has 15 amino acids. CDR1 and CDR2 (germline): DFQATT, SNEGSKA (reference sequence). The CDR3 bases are TGCAGTGCGGGAGGGACAGGTAGCAGCACAGATACGCAGTATTTT. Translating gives CSAGGTGSSTDTQYF.

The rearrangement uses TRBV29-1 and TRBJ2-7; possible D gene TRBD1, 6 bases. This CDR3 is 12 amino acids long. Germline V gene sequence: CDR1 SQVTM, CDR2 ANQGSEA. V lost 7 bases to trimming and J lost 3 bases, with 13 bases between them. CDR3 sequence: CSARDIDYEQYF. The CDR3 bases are TGCAGCGCCCGGGACATAGACTACGAGCAGTACTTC.

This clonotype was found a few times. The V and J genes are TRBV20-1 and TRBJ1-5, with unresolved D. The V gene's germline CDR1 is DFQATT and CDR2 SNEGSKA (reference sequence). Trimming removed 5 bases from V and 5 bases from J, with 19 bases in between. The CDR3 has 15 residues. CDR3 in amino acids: CSAVQAEGTDQPQHF. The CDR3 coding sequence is TGCAGTGCTGTCCAAGCGGAGGGTACCGATCAGCCCCAGCATTTT.

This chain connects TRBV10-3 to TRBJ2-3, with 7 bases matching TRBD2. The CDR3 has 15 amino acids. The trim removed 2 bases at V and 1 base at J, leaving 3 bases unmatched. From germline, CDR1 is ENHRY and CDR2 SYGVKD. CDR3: CAISELTSGTDTQYF. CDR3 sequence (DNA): TGTGCCATCAGTGAGCTTACTAGCGGCACAGATACGCAGTATTTT.

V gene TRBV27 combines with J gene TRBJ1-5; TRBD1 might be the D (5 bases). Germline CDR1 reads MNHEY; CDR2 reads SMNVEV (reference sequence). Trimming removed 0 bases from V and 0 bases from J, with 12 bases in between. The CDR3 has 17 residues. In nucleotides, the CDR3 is TGTGCCAGCAGTTTATCGACCAGCCAGGGTAGCAATCAGCCCCAGCATTTT. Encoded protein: CASSLSTSQGSNQPQHF.

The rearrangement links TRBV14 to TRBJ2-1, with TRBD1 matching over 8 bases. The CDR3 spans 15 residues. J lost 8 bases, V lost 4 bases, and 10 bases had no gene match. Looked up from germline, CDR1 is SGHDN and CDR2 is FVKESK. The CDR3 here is CASSPWTGWGDEQFF. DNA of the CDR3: TGTGCCAGCAGCCCGTGGACAGGGTGGGGGGATGAGCAGTTCTTC.

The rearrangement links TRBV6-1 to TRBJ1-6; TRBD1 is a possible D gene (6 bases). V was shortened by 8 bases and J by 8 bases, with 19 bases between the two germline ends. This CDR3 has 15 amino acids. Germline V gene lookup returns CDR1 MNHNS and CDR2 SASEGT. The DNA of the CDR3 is TGTGCCAGCGCATCGGGACACAGTCGGGATTCACCCCTCCACTTT. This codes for CASASGHSRDSPLHF.

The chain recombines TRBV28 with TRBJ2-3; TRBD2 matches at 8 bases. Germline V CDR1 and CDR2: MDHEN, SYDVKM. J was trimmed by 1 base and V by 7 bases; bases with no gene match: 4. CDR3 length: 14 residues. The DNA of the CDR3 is TGTGCCAGCACAGATAGCGGGGGCACAGATACGCAGTATTTT. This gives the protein CASTDSGGTDTQYF.

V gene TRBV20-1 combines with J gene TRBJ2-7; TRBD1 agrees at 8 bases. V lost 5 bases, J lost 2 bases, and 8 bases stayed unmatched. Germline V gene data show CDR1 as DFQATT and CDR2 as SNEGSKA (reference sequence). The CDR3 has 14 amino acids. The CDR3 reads CSAFYDRGTYEQYF. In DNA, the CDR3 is TGCAGTGCTTTCTATGACAGGGGTACCTACGAGCAGTACTTC.

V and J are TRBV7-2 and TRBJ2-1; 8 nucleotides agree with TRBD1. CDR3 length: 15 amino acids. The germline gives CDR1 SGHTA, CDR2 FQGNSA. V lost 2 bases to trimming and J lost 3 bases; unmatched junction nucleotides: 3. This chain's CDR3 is CASSLRQGYYNEQFF. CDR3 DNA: TGTGCCAGCAGCTTACGACAGGGGTACTACAATGAGCAGTTCTTC.

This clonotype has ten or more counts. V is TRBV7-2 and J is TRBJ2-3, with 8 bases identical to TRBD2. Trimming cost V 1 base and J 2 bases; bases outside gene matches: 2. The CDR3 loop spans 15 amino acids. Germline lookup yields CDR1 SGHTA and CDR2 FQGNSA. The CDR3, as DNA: TGTGCCAGCAGCTTAGGAGGACTAGCCACAGATACGCAGTATTTT. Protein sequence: CASSLGGLATDTQYF.

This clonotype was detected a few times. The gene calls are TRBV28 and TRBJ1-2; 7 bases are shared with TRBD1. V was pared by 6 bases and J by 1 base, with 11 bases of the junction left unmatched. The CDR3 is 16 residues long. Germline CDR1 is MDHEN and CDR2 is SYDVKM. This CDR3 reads CASSPPGGYGNYGYTF. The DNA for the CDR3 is TGTGCCAGCAGCCCACCAGGGGGTTACGGTAACTATGGCTACACCTTC.

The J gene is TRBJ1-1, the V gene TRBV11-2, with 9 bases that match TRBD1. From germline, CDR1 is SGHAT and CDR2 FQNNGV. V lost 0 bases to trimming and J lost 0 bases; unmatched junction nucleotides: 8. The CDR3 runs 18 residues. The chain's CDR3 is CASSLEGGDRVVNTEAFF. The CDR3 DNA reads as TGTGCCAGCAGCTTAGAAGGAGGGGACAGGGTGGTGAACACTGAAGCTTTCTTT.

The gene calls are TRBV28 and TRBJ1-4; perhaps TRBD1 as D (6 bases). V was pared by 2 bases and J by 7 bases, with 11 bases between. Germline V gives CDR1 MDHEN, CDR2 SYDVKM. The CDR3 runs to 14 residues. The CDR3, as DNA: TGTGCCAGCAGTTTAACGGGGGGCACTGAAAAACTGTTTTTT. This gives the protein CASSLTGGTEKLFF.

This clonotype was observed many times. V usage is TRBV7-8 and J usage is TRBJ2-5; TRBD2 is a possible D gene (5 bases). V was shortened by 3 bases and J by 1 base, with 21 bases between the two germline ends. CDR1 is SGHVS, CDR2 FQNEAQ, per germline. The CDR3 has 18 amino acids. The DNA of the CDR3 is TGTGCCAGCAGCTTCTCAGTATTGAACCTAGCAGCCCAAGAGACCCAGTACTTC. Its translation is CASSFSVLNLAAQETQYF.

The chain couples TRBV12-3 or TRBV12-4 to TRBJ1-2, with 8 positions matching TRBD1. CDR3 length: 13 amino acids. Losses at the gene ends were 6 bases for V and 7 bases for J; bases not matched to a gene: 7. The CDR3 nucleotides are TGTGCCAGCAGGGCCCGGACAGGGTCTGGCTACACCTTC. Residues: CASRARTGSGYTF.

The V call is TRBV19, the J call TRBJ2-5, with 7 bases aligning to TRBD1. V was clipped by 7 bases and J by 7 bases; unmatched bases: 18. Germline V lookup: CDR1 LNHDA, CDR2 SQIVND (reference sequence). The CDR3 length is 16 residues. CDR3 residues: CASTSSGTAYRRTQYF. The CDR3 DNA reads TGTGCCAGTACCTCGTCCGGGACAGCCTACCGTCGGACCCAGTACTTC.

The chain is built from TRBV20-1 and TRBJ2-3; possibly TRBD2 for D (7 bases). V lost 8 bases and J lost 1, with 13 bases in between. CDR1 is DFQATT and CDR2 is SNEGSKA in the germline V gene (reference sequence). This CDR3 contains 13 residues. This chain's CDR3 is CSSRGAGTDTQYF. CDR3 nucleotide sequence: TGCAGTAGCCGGGGGGCGGGCACAGATACGCAGTATTTT.

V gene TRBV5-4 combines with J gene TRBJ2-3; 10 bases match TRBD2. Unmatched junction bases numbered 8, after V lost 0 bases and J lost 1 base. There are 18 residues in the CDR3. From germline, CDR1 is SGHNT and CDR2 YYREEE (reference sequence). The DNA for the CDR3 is TGTGCCAGCAGCTTGGAAGCGGGAGGGCCCTCTGGCACAGATACGCAGTATTTT. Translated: CASSLEAGGPSGTDTQYF.

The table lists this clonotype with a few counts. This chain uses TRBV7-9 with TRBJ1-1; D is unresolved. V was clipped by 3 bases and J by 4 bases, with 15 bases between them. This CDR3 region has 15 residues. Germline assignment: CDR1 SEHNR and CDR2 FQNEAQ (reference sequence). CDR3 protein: CASSFPGSASTEAFF. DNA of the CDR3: TGTGCCAGCAGCTTCCCGGGGTCCGCGAGCACTGAAGCTTTCTTT. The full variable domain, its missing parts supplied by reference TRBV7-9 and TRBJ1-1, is DTGVSQNPRHKITKRGQNVTFRCDPISEHNRLYWYRQTLGQGPEFLTYFQNEAQLEKSRLLSDRFSAERPKGSFSTLEIQRTEQGDSAMYLCASSFPGSASTEAFFGQGTRLTVV.

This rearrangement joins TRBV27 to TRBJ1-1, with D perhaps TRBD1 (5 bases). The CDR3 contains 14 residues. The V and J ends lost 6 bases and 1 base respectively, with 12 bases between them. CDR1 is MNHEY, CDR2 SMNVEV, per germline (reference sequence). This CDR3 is CASRLGGGNTEAFF. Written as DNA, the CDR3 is TGTGCCAGCAGACTCGGCGGGGGGAACACTGAAGCTTTCTTT.

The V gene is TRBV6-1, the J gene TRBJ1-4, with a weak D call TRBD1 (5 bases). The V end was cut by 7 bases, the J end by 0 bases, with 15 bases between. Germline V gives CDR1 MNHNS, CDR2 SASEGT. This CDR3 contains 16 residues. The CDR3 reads CASIKDTFATNEKLFF. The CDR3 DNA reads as TGTGCCAGCATCAAGGACACGTTTGCAACTAATGAAAAACTGTTTTTT.

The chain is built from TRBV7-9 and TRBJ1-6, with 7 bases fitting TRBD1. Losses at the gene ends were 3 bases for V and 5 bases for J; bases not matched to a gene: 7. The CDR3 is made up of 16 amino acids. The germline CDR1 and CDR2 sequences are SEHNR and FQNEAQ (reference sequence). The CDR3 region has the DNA TGTGCCAGCAGCTTTAGGGGGCAGGGAGATAATTCACCCCTCCACTTT. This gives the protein CASSFRGQGDNSPLHF.

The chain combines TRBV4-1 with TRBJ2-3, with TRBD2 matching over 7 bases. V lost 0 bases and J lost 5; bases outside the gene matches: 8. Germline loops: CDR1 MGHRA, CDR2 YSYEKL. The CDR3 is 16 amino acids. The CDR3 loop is CASSQEGRVEGDTQYF. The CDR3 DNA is TGCGCCAGCAGCCAAGAAGGGAGGGTTGAGGGAGATACGCAGTATTTT.

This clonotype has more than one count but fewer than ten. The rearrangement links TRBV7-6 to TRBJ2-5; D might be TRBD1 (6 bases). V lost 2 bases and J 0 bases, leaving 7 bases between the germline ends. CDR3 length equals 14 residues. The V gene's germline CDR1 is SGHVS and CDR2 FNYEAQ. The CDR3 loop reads CASSLTGYQETQYF. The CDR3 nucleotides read TGTGCCAGCAGCTTAACAGGGTACCAAGAGACCCAGTACTTC. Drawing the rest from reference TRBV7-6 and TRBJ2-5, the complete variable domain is GAGVSQSPRYKVTKRGQDVALRCDPISGHVSLYWYRQALGQGPEFLTYFNYEAQQDKSGLPNDRFSAERPEGSISTLTIQRTEQRDSAMYRCASSLTGYQETQYFGPGTRLLVL.